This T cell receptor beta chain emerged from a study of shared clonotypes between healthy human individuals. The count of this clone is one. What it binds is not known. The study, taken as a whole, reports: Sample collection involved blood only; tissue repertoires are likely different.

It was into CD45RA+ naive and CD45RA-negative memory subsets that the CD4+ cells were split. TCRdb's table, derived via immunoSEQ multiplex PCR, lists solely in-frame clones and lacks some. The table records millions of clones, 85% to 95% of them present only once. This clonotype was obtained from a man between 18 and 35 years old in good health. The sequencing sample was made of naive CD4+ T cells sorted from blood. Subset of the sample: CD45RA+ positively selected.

In nucleotides, the CDR3 is TGTGCCAGCAGCTTAGGGGGTGCTAATGAAAAACTGTTTTTT. This gives the protein CASSLGGANEKLFF. V and J are TRBV7-6 and TRBJ1-4; no clear D gene. V was trimmed by 1 base and J by 3 bases, leaving 6 bases between them. This CDR3 has 14 amino acids. Germline lookup yields CDR1 SGHVS and CDR2 FNYEAQ.